The 14 T cell receptor beta chains given below trace back to one sample, sequenced in a study of T cells in Graves' hyperthyroidism and ophthalmopathy. TCR beta CDR3 regions were amplified from RNA. Researchers ran a first-round RT-PCR on the TCR CDR3 using the HTBI primer set. TCRdb redid the calling of the multiplex PCR reads with MiXCR, one entry per CDR3 protein. The data contain around 520,000 distinct CDR3 sequences, 13% to 15% of them singletons. Sample: blood. The receptors stem from a woman between 18 and 29 years old with Graves' hyperthyroidism.

This clonotype was seen only a few times. The chain has TRBV5-1 and TRBJ2-1; D uncertain. The ends were cut back, 4 bases at V and 3 bases at J, with 14 bases in the middle. Germline-derived CDR1 and CDR2 are SGHRS and YFSETQ. The CDR3 is 15 residues long. In DNA form, the CDR3 reads TGCGCCAGCAGCGACCCCAATTCTGTCTACAATGAGCAGTTCTTC. This codes for CASSDPNSVYNEQFF.

This clonotype has just a few counts. The chain uses TRBV7-6 and TRBJ2-1; D might be TRBD2 (5 bases). The CDR3 spans 12 residues. V lost 5 bases, J lost 7 bases, and 9 bases lay in between. Germline V gene lookup returns CDR1 SGHVS and CDR2 FNYEAQ. The CDR3 DNA reads TGTGCCAGCAGCCAGACGGGAAATGAGCAGTTCTTC. The encoded protein is CASSQTGNEQFF. Together with reference TRBV7-6 and TRBJ2-1, the CDR3 gives the full variable domain: GAGVSQSPRYKVTKRGQDVALRCDPISGHVSLYWYRQALGQGPEFLTYFNYEAQQDKSGLPNDRFSAERPEGSISTLTIQRTEQRDSAMYRCASSQTGNEQFFGPGTRLTVL.

The table lists this clonotype with a few counts. The genes are TRBV12-3 or TRBV12-4 and TRBJ2-7; D might be TRBD2 (5 bases). Trimming took 6 bases from V and 9 from J, leaving 18 bases between them. CDR3 length equals 13 residues. This CDR3 reads CASRRTGMSGQYF. As DNA, the CDR3 is TGTGCCAGCAGGCGCACCGGGATGAGCGGGCAGTACTTC.

This clonotype was seen many times. The chain couples TRBV29-1 to TRBJ2-1; no reliable D call. The germline CDR1 and CDR2 sequences are SQVTM and ANQGSEA. There are 14 residues in the CDR3. V was shortened by 4 bases and J by 4 bases, with 14 bases between the two germline ends. CDR3 nucleotides: TGCAGCGTTGGCTTGCCCCAGGAATACAATGAGCAGTTCTTC. As protein: CSVGLPQEYNEQFF.

This clonotype showed up many times. This chain connects TRBV5-4 to TRBJ1-2; no clear D gene. Germline V gene data show CDR1 as SGHNT and CDR2 as YYREEE (reference sequence). Trimming took off 1 base at V and 5 bases at J, with 15 bases between the two ends. The CDR3 is 15 amino acids. Here the CDR3 DNA reads TGTGCCAGCAGCTTGTCTTCAAGGGAAGGTTATGGCTACACCTTC. Residues: CASSLSSREGYGYTF.

Ten or more counts support this clonotype. The J gene is TRBJ1-2, the V gene TRBV27; 10 nucleotides align to TRBD1. CDR1 is MNHEY and CDR2 is SMNVEV in the germline V gene (reference sequence). V gave up 5 bases and J gave up 4 bases; unmatched junction bases: 7. This CDR3 comprises 15 residues. The CDR3: CASSPRDRGSYGYTF. CDR3 DNA sequence: TGTGCCAGCAGTCCTAGGGACAGGGGTAGCTATGGCTACACCTTC.

This clonotype was recorded a few times. V is TRBV7-2 and J is TRBJ1-1, with D possibly matching TRBD1 (5 bases). The germline V gene encodes CDR1 SGHTA and CDR2 FQGNSA. V was pared by 6 bases and J by 1 base, with 15 bases between. The CDR3 is 15 residues long. CDR3 coding DNA: TGTGCCAGCAGTCCTGGGTGGCAGGGGAACACTGAAGCTTTCTTT. Amino acid sequence: CASSPGWQGNTEAFF. Full variable domain (rest looked up from reference TRBV7-2 and TRBJ1-1): GAGVSQSPSNKVTEKGKDVELRCDPISGHTALYWYRQSLGQGLEFLIYFQGNSAPDKSGLPSDRFSAERTGGSVSTLTIQRTQQEDSAVYLCASSPGWQGNTEAFFGQGTRLTVV.

This clonotype was seen only a few times. This chain connects TRBV7-9 to TRBJ1-2; 9 positions agree with TRBD1. J gave up 2 bases and V 5 bases, and 9 bases lay outside the gene matches. The CDR3 has 16 amino acids. Germline loops: CDR1 SEHNR, CDR2 FQNEAQ (reference sequence). The CDR3 region has the DNA TGTGCCAGCAGCCATCCCCACAGGGGGCCAAACTATGGCTACACCTTC. Translation: CASSHPHRGPNYGYTF.

The sample holds many counts of this clonotype. The V and J genes are TRBV29-1 and TRBJ2-1; D gene ambiguous. V shed 6 bases and J shed 5 bases, with 17 bases lying between them. From germline, CDR1 is SQVTM and CDR2 ANQGSEA. There are 14 residues in the CDR3. For the CDR3, the DNA is TGCAGCGTCGACGGCCTAGATCTTAACAATGAGCAGTTCTTC. The encoded protein is CSVDGLDLNNEQFF.

Only a few counts were recorded for this clonotype. The chain is built from TRBV4-1 and TRBJ2-7; the match to TRBD1 covers 7 bases. J was trimmed by 0 bases and V by 4 bases; bases with no gene match: 6. The CDR3 totals 15 residues. Germline values: CDR1 MGHRA, CDR2 YSYEKL. The CDR3 here is CASSLGQHTSYEQYV. CDR3 bases: TGCGCCAGCAGCCTGGGACAGCACACCTCCTACGAGCAGTACGTC.

This clonotype was seen ten or more times. V gene TRBV12-3 or TRBV12-4 combines with J gene TRBJ1-1; TRBD1 matches at 8 bases. V gave up 4 bases and J gave up 4 bases; unmatched junction bases: 5. The CDR3 runs to 14 residues. The CDR3 is CASSSQGAGTEAFF. The DNA for the CDR3 is TGTGCCAGCAGTTCCCAGGGGGCCGGCACTGAAGCTTTCTTT.

CDR3 protein: CATRASGTDSNQPQHF. CDR3 nucleotides: TGTGCCACCCGTGCCTCCGGGACGGATAGCAATCAGCCCCAGCATTTT. This rearrangement joins TRBV24-1 to TRBJ1-5, with a weak D call TRBD1 (5 bases). Trimming removed 9 bases from V and 0 bases from J, with 17 bases in between. The CDR3 is 16 residues long. Looked up from germline, CDR1 is KGHDR and CDR2 is SFDVKD.

With regard to this clonotype: A much larger clone lies one base from this, so it may be a read error. The conserved phenylalanine or tryptophan normally closing the CDR3 is absent here, so this likely arose from a read error. The rearrangement joins TRBV30 to TRBJ1-5, with a weak D call TRBD1 (6 bases). The germline V gene encodes CDR1 GTSNPN and CDR2 SVGIG (reference sequence). Trimming pared 0 bases from V and 2 bases from J, leaving 8 bases between. The CDR3 extends over 14 amino acids. The CDR3 DNA is TGTGCCTGGAGTGTAGGGGGGGGCAATCAGCCCCAGCATCTT. Translating it yields CAWSVGGGNQPQHL.

V usage is TRBV9 and J usage is TRBJ1-3; D gene uncertain. Trimming removed 4 bases from V and 0 bases from J, with 14 bases in between. This CDR3 has 16 residues. The germline gives CDR1 SGDLS, CDR2 YYNGEE. This CDR3 reads CASSSLGGDSGNTIYF. Written as DNA, the CDR3 is TGTGCCAGCAGCTCCCTAGGAGGCGACTCTGGAAACACCATATATTTT.